What follows describes a single T cell receptor (beta chain). Its target is unknown. This sample is drawn from a study of T cells expressing NK-cell markers. Looking at the study overall: The TCR beta repertoires originated in sorted CD3+CD56+NKG2C+, CD3+CD56+NKG2C- and CD3+CD56-NKG2C+ T cells. There were seven HCMV-seropositive donors and one seronegative donor among the eight sequenced. Study-wide results and limits: Dominant NKG2C+ clonotypes made up about 1.0-7.5% of CD8+ T cells in a handful of donors.

Production of TCR beta cDNA relied on 5'RACE template switching with UMIs. TCRdb derives one entry per CDR3 protein from the 5' RACE reads, leaving out DNA. The listing contains 150,000 to 200,000 distinct CDR3 sequences. The germline CDR1 and CDR2 sequences are DFQATT and SNEGSKA (reference sequence). The CDR3 contains 13 residues. This TCR came from a woman aged 18 to 75 in good health. The chain has TRBV20-1 and TRBJ2-6. The source material was blood T cells: a sorted CD56 or NKG2C T cell subset, CD4+ or CD8+ T cells, or bulk PBMC T cells (not recorded which). CDR3 in amino acids: CSATGGGANVLTF.